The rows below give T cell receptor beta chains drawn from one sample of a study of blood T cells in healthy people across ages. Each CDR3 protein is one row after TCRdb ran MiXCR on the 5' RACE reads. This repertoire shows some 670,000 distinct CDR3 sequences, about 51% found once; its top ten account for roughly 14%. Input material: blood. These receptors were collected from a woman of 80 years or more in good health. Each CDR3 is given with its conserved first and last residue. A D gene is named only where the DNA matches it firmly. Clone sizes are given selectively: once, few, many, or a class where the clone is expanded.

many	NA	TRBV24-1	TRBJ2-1	TGTGCCACCAGTGATTCGGGCCGGGAGCAGTTCTTC	CATSDSGREQFF
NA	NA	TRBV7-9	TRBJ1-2	TGTGCCAGCAGTTCGGACAGCTTCGGGATTGGCTACACCTTC	CASSSDSFGIGYTF
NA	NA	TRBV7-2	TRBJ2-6	TGTGCCAGCAGCCTTGGTCCCACTGGGGCCAACGTCCTGACTTTC	CASSLGPTGANVLTF
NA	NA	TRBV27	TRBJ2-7	TGTGCCAGCAGTTCGACCCCGAGCTGGGGCGAGCAGTACTTC	CASSSTPSWGEQYF
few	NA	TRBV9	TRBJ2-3	TGTGCCAGCAGCGTTGTGGTGGGCCCAGATACGCAGTATTTT	CASSVVVGPDTQYF
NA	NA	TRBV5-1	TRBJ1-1	TGCGCCAGCAGCTTGCTAGGGCACAACCCTGAAGCTTTCTTT	CASSLLGHNPEAFF
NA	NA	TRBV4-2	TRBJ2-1	TGTGCCAGCAGCCTCTTCCCCGAACCGGAGGTCCCGTTCTTC	CASSLFPEPEVPFF
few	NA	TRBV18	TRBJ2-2	TGTGCCAGCTCACCAGGGTTCAGCGCGAACACCGGGGAGCTGTTTTTT	CASSPGFSANTGELFF
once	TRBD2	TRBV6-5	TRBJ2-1	TGTGCCAGCAGTTACCGGGACTATTCCTACAATGAGCAGTTCTTC	CASSYRDYSYNEQFF
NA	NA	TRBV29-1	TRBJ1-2	TGCAGCGTTGGTACGGGCATCAACTATGGCTACACCTTC	CSVGTGINYGYTF
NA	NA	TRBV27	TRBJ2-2	TGTGCCAGCAGTGTATTACAGAGTACCGGGGAGCTGTTTTTT	CASSVLQSTGELFF
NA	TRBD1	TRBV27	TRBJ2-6	TGTGCCAGCAGTTTCCAGGGGGCGCGGGGGGCCAACGTCCTGACTTTC	CASSFQGARGANVLTF
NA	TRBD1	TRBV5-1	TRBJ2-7	TGCGCCAGCAGCCCCGTCGGGACAGATTACGAGCAGTACTTC	CASSPVGTDYEQYF
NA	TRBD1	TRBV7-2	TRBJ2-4	TGTGCCAGCAGCTTAGAGGGACAGGGGGTGGTGGCCAAAAACATTCAGTACTTC	CASSLEGQGVVAKNIQYF
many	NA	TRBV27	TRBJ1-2	TGTGCCACCTCCAGGGGAGCGGACTATGGCTACACCTTC	CATSRGADYGYTF
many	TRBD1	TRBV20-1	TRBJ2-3	TGCAGTGCTATCCACCGGGACAGTCTCACAGATACGCAGTATTTT	CSAIHRDSLTDTQYF
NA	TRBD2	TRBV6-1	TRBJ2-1	TGTGCCAGCATTCCCCGGGACTACAACAATGAGCAGTTCTTC	CASIPRDYNNEQFF
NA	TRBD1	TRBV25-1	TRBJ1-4	TGTGCCAGCAGTGACCGTACAAAGGGGGCTCTCGGGCTTGAAAAACTGTTTTTT	CASSDRTKGALGLEKLFF
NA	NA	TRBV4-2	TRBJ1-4	TGTGCCAGCAGCCAACTACGACGGAGTCCTAATGAAAAACTGTTTTTT	CASSQLRRSPNEKLFF
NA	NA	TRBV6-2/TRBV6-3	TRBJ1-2	TGTGCCAGCAGAGTTCAGGGGACGGATGGCTACACCTTC	CASRVQGTDGYTF
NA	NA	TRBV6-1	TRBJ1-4	TGTGCCAGCAAGGGGGGAACTATAGAAAAACTGTTTTTT	CASKGGTIEKLFF
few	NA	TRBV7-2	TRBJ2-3	TGTGCCAGCAGCTTATTGGGGACTGGGAATACAGATACGCAGTATTTT	CASSLLGTGNTDTQYF
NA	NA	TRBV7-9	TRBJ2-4	TGTGCCAGCAGCTTAGTAGAGGACATTCAGTACTTC	CASSLVEDIQYF
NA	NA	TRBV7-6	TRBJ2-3	TGTGCCAGCAGCTTAGGTAACGGGTTTAGCACAGATACGCAGTATTTT	CASSLGNGFSTDTQYF
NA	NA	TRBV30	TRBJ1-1	TGTGTTCGAACGAAAAGGGGAGGAACTGAAGCTTTCTTT	CVRTKRGGTEAFF
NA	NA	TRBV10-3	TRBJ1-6	TGTGCCATCAGTGAGGGTATGGATTCACCCCTCCACTTT	CAISEGMDSPLHF
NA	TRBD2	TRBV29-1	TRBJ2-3	TGCAGCGTTGAGGTTCTAGCGGAAACAGATACGCAGTATTTT	CSVEVLAETDTQYF
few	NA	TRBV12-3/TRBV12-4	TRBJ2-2	TGTGCCAGCAGTTACCACCGGGACACCGGGGAGCTGTTTTTT	CASSYHRDTGELFF
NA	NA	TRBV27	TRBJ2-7	TGTGCCAGCAGCGTGCAGGGGCCCGACTCCCTGGGGTCCTACGAGCAGTACTTC	CASSVQGPDSLGSYEQYF
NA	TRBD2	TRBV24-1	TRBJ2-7	TGTGCCACCAGTGTTCGGACTAGCATTTCTCTCTACGAGCAGTACTTC	CATSVRTSISLYEQYF
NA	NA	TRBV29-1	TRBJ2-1	TGCAGCGCGGCAGCCTCCTACAATGAGCAGTTCTTC	CSAAASYNEQFF
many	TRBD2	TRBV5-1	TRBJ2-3	TGCGCCAGCAGCTTGACATCTAGCGGGAGGAGAGATACGCAGTATTTT	CASSLTSSGRRDTQYF
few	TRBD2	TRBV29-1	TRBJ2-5	TGCAGCGTTGCAGTTAGCGGGAGCCTCAATGAGCAGTACTTC	CSVAVSGSLNEQYF
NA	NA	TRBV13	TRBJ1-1	TGTGCCAGCAGCTTCGTAGGGGACGCTGAAGCTTTCTTT	CASSFVGDAEAFF
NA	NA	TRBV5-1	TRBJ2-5	TGCGCCAGCAGCTCCCCGGTGGGCGAGACCCAAGAGACCCGGTACTTC	CASSSPVGETQETRYF
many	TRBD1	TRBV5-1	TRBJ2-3	TGCGCCAGCAGCTTCGGGGGACAGGGGTCAGATACGCAGTATTTT	CASSFGGQGSDTQYF
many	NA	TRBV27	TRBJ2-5	TGTGCCAGCAGTTTTTCGGTGAGAGAGACCCAGTACTTC	CASSFSVRETQYF
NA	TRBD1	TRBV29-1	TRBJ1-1	TGCAGCGGGGACAGGGAGGGAACTGAAGCTTTCTTT	CSGDREGTEAFF
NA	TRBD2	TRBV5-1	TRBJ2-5	TGCGCCAGCAGGCCCACTAGCGGGCCTAACAGGGAGACCCAGTACTTC	CASRPTSGPNRETQYF
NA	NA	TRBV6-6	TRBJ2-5	TGTGCCAGCACTGGGCTAGCGCCTGGGGAGACCCAGTACTTC	CASTGLAPGETQYF
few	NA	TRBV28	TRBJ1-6	TGTGCCAGCAGTTTATTGGTGGGGGCGAATTATAATTCACCCCTCCACTTT	CASSLLVGANYNSPLHF
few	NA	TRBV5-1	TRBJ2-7	TGCGCCAGCAGCTTGGAGCCTCAAGGCGAGCAGTACTTC	CASSLEPQGEQYF
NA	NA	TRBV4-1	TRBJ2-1	TGCGCCAGCAGCCAATGGACCAGCTCCTACAATGAGCAGTTCTTC	CASSQWTSSYNEQFF
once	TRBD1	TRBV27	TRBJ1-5	TGTGCCAGCAGTACAGGGGGTACGCATCAGCCCCAGCATTTT	CASSTGGTHQPQHF
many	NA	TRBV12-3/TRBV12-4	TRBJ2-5	TGTGCCAGCAGTTTGCACAGGGTTAGGGACGAGACCCAGTACTTC	CASSLHRVRDETQYF
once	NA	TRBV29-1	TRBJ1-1	TGCAGCGTTGGGTGGGGGCGCGGAGAAGCTTTCTTT	CSVGWGRGEAFF
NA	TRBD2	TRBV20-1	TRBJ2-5	TGCAGTGCACCTACTAGCGGACAAGAGACCCAGTACTTC	CSAPTSGQETQYF
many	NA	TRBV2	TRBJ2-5	TGTGCCAGCAGGGAACAGAGGGAGACCCAGTACTTC	CASREQRETQYF
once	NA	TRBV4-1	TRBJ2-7	TGCGCCAGCAGCCAAATTGACGTGGCCTACGAGCAGTACTTC	CASSQIDVAYEQYF
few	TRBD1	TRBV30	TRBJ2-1	TGTGCCTGGAGTGTACCGCTTGACAGGGGGTTTGAGCAGTTCTTC	CAWSVPLDRGFEQFF
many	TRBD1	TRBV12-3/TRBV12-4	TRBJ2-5	TGTGCCAGCAGTCCCTCGGGACAGGGATATCGGAAGACCCAGTACTTC	CASSPSGQGYRKTQYF
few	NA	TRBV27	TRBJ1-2	TGTGCCAGCAGTCCGAACATGGGGGGGGTGAACTATGGCTACACCTTC	CASSPNMGGVNYGYTF
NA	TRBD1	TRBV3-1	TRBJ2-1	TGTGCCAGCAACCACGGGACAGGGTTCTACAATGAGCAGTTCTTC	CASNHGTGFYNEQFF
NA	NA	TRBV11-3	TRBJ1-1	TGTGCCAGCAGCTCCAGTCGAGGTAGCACTGAAGCTTTCTTT	CASSSSRGSTEAFF
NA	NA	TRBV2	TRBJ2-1	TGTGCCAGCAGGAGGACAGAACAGCCTTACAATGAGCAGTTCTTC	CASRRTEQPYNEQFF
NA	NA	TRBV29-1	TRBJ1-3	TGCAGCGTTGTAAGTGGGCTCGGAAACACCATATATTTT	CSVVSGLGNTIYF
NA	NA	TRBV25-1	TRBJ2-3	TGTGCCAGCAGTGAATCAGGGGTAATGGGGAGCACAGATACGCAGTATTTT	CASSESGVMGSTDTQYF